This TCR beta chain was identified in a study of cytomegalovirus exposure and HLA in healthy donors. The study, taken as a whole, reports: Analyses of presence and absence presupposed an approximately uniform sequencing depth across donors.

PCR used 60 Vbeta primers and 13 Jbeta primers. The method was immunoSEQ multiplex PCR; TCRdb's version includes in-frame clones alone and lacks a portion of them. In the table there are roughly 260,000 clones, roughly 86% of which are singletons. In germline, CDR1 is GTSNPN, CDR2 SVGIG (reference sequence). The V end lost 0 bases, the J end lost 7 bases, and 13 bases lay between the germline ends. The CDR3 is 15 residues long. Points on this clone: The antigen is undetermined.

The specimen sequenced was PBMCs. The gene calls are TRBV30 and TRBJ1-6, with D perhaps TRBD1 (5 bases). This receptor was identified in a woman aged 35 to 49 in good health and CMV-seropositive. The CDR3 region is CAWSVHAGGNSPLHF. CDR3 DNA: TGTGCCTGGAGTGTACACGCGGGGGGAAATTCACCCCTCCACTTT.